This TCR beta chain appears in the sequencing data of a study of T cell repertoires in cytomegalovirus infection. With respect to this clonotype: The target antigen is unknown.

Germline V gene lookup returns CDR1 ENHRY and CDR2 SYGVKD. The CDR3 sequence is 13 residues long. V dropped 3 bases and J dropped 12; count of bases not matched to a gene: 11. Via MiXCR, TCRdb re-called the reads, giving one row per CDR3 protein. Of about 830,000 distinct CDR3 sequences detected, about 33% appear once; the ten largest clones hold 9.5% to 15%. The TCR was taken from a human donor in good health (CMV status not recorded). Some clones in this sample may be carry-over from other donors' samples. The gene calls are TRBV10-3 and TRBJ2-7; TRBD1 aligns across 7 bases. The starting material was cultured CD8+ T cells from PBMCs, obtained from culture after CMV antigen stimulation. CDR3 nucleotides: TGTGCCATCAGTGACCTCCAGGGGGTGGACGCGTACGTC. Residues: CAISDLQGVDAYV.